This passage covers 24 T cell receptor beta chains from one sample sequenced in a study of cytomegalovirus exposure and HLA in healthy donors. Use of 60 Vbeta and 13 Jbeta primers characterized the PCR. The assay was immunoSEQ multiplex PCR, and TCRdb's table has in-frame clones only and misses some. The sample comprises about 200,000 clones, approximately 80% of which are singletons, and about 0.23% rests with the top ten. The specimen sequenced was PBMCs. These receptors all stem from a girl aged 2-10 years in good health and CMV-seronegative.

The rearrangement uses TRBV27 and TRBJ2-1, with 8 bases matching TRBD2. V lost 4 bases to trimming and J lost 7 bases; unmatched junction nucleotides: 6. Germline V gene lookup returns CDR1 MNHEY and CDR2 SMNVEV (reference sequence). The CDR3 runs to 14 residues. The CDR3 protein is CASSSRGAGNEQFF. CDR3 DNA: TGTGCCAGCAGTTCGCGGGGGGCTGGGAATGAGCAGTTCTTC.

The chain combines TRBV7-2 with TRBJ2-1; 10 bases align to TRBD1. The trim removed 2 bases at V and 6 bases at J, leaving 4 bases unmatched. The CDR3 runs 15 residues. CDR1 and CDR2 (germline): SGHTA, FQGNSA. Here the CDR3 DNA reads TGTGCCAGCAGCTTACGTAGGACAGGGGGCAATGAGCAGTTCTTC. Translated: CASSLRRTGGNEQFF.

The V call is TRBV2, the J call TRBJ1-2, with D perhaps TRBD1 (5 bases). Trimming cost V 7 bases and J 9 bases, with 15 bases left between them. There are 12 residues in the CDR3. Germline lookup yields CDR1 SNHLY and CDR2 FYNNEI. The CDR3 nucleotides read TGTGCCAGCAACCCGGCCAGGGCGCGCTACACCTTC. It yields the protein CASNPARARYTF.

This clone has a single count. The chain carries TRBV29-1 and TRBJ2-5; 7 bases are a match to TRBD2. Germline trimming cut 4 bases from V and 5 bases from J; bases unmatched to any gene: 7. CDR3 length: 13 residues. Germline V gene lookup returns CDR1 SQVTM and CDR2 ANQGSEA. The CDR3 reads CSVGTRGGETQYF. CDR3 coding DNA: TGCAGCGTTGGGACTAGGGGTGGGGAGACCCAGTACTTC.

The chain is built from TRBV6-5 and TRBJ2-3, with a tentative D call TRBD1 (5 bases). Per the germline V gene, CDR1 is MNHEY and CDR2 is SVGAGI. Trimming pared 8 bases from V and 5 bases from J, leaving 14 bases between. This CDR3 comprises 13 residues. The CDR3 DNA follows: TGTGCCAGCTGGCCCGATCAGGGAGATACGCAGTATTTT. Its protein product is CASWPDQGDTQYF.

This chain links TRBV5-6 with TRBJ1-3, with a weak D call TRBD1 (6 bases). Germline V gene lookup returns CDR1 SGHDT and CDR2 YYEEEE. The CDR3 covers 15 residues. The V gene lost 0 bases and the J gene lost 0 bases, with 7 bases spanning the gap. This chain's CDR3 is CASSLGGGSGNTIYF. The DNA for the CDR3 is TGTGCCAGCAGCTTGGGAGGGGGCTCTGGAAACACCATATATTTT.

This chain links TRBV9 with TRBJ2-5; D gene unclear. Trimming shortened V by 0 bases and J by 4 bases, and 10 bases separated the two germline ends. Germline CDR1 SGDLS, CDR2 YYNGEE. The CDR3 runs to 14 residues. The CDR3 nucleotides read TGTGCCAGCAGCGTAGATGTTAGAGGAGAGACCCAGTACTTC. Its protein is CASSVDVRGETQYF. Together with reference TRBV9 and TRBJ2-5, the CDR3 gives the full variable domain: DSGVTQTPKHLITATGQRVTLRCSPRSGDLSVYWYQQSLDQGLQFLIQYYNGEERAKGNILERFSAQQFPDLHSELNLSSLELGDSALYFCASSVDVRGETQYFGPGTRLLVL.

The chain carries TRBV7-2 and TRBJ1-2; D call uncertain. The germline V gene encodes CDR1 SGHTA and CDR2 FQGNSA. The CDR3 loop spans 15 amino acids. V lost 1 base and J lost 4, with 13 bases in between. The CDR3 is CASSLGAGTIYGYTF. In nucleotides, the CDR3 is TGTGCCAGCAGCTTAGGCGCAGGTACCATCTATGGCTACACCTTC.

J is TRBJ2-7 and V is TRBV18, with 14 positions matching TRBD2. CDR1 and CDR2 (germline): KGHSH, LQKENI. The trim removed 3 bases at V and 3 bases at J, leaving 1 base unmatched. The CDR3 spans 15 residues. The CDR3 DNA sequence: TGTGCCAGCTCACCGGGACTAGCGGGAGTCTACGAGCAGTACTTC. Translation gives CASSPGLAGVYEQYF.

The rearrangement uses TRBV10-2 and TRBJ2-1, with D tentatively TRBD2 (5 bases). Germline assignment: CDR1 WSHSY and CDR2 SAAADI. This CDR3 region has 12 residues. With 0 bases removed from V and 15 bases from J, the gap between germline ends came to 12 bases. Here the CDR3 DNA reads TGCGCCAGCAGTGAGTCACCGGGAACTCCGTTCTTC. Protein product: CASSESPGTPFF.

CDR3 nucleotides: TGTGCCAGCAGTCCCACTGTGCCGAACACTGAAGCTTTCTTT. It is translated as CASSPTVPNTEAFF. V usage is TRBV6-5 and J usage is TRBJ1-1; D is ambiguous. The V gene's germline CDR1 is MNHEY and CDR2 SVGAGI. Trimming pared 5 bases from V and 1 base from J, leaving 11 bases between. The CDR3 runs 14 residues.

Concerning this clone itself: Other DNA sequences within the sample encode an identical CDR3. CDR3 region: CASSEARGEQYF. In DNA, the CDR3 is TGTGCCAGCAGTGAAGCGCGGGGCGAGCAGTACTTC. The chain recombines TRBV6-1 with TRBJ2-7; D perhaps matches TRBD2 (6 bases). CDR1 and CDR2 (germline): MNHNS, SASEGT. Trimming shortened V by 0 bases and J by 6 bases, and 6 bases separated the two germline ends. The CDR3 runs 12 residues.

The chain links TRBV27 to TRBJ2-5; a possible D gene is TRBD1 (6 bases). The DNA end lines up better with TRBJ2-7; the J call may be wrong. Looked up from germline, CDR1 is MNHEY and CDR2 is SMNVEV (reference sequence). This CDR3 contains 14 residues. The DNA for the CDR3 is TGTGCCAGCAGTGTACAGGGTCGGTTGTACGAGCAGTACTTC. Translation gives CASSVQGRLYEQYF.

The V and J genes are TRBV6-5 and TRBJ1-1; D is unresolved. This CDR3 is built from 14 residues. Germline lookup yields CDR1 MNHEY and CDR2 SVGAGI. V was trimmed by 4 bases and J by 0 bases, leaving 9 bases between them. CDR3 region: CASSLQSMNTEAFF. CDR3 nucleotide sequence: TGTGCCAGCAGTTTGCAGTCCATGAACACTGAAGCTTTCTTT.

The V and J genes are TRBV29-1 and TRBJ2-7; 7 bases are a match to TRBD1. J was trimmed by 1 base and V by 4 bases; bases with no gene match: 7. CDR1 and CDR2 (germline): SQVTM, ANQGSEA. CDR3 length: 14 residues. CDR3 sequence reads: CSVGGGTHSYEQYF. CDR3 DNA sequence: TGCAGCGTTGGAGGGGGCACCCATTCCTACGAGCAGTACTTC.

This chain uses TRBV12-5 with TRBJ1-2, with D unresolved. CDR1 is LGHNT, CDR2 FRNRAP, per germline. CDR3 length: 11 amino acids. V shed 3 bases and J shed 5 bases, with 4 bases lying between them. In DNA form, the CDR3 reads TGTGCTAGTGGTTTAGCGTATGGCTACACCTTC. It is translated as CASGLAYGYTF.

The chain joins TRBV6-1 to TRBJ2-7, with TRBD1 identical over 10 bases. With V trimmed by 6 bases and J by 6 bases, 11 bases remained unmatched. The CDR3 contains 15 residues. Germline V gene lookup returns CDR1 MNHNS and CDR2 SASEGT. CDR3 bases: TGTGCCAGCAGACATACGGGACAGGGGTTGTCCGAGCAGTACTTC. Translating it yields CASRHTGQGLSEQYF.

This rearrangement joins TRBV7-9 to TRBJ1-1; D is perhaps TRBD1 (6 bases). Germline lookup yields CDR1 SEHNR and CDR2 FQNEAQ (reference sequence). The CDR3 is 16 amino acids. The germline V and J ends were trimmed by 1 base and 2 bases, with 14 bases remaining between them. The chain's CDR3 is CASSLVPGGFNTEAFF. Here the CDR3 DNA reads TGTGCCAGCAGCTTAGTCCCGGGGGGCTTCAACACTGAAGCTTTCTTT.

The chain links TRBV2 to TRBJ2-3; 8 bases are shared with TRBD2. The trim removed 8 bases at V and 4 bases at J, leaving 5 bases unmatched. Germline lookup yields CDR1 SNHLY and CDR2 FYNNEI. The CDR3 loop spans 13 amino acids. CDR3 region: CASVTGGADTQYF. DNA for the CDR3: TGTGCCAGCGTTACGGGAGGGGCAGATACGCAGTATTTT.

The V and J genes are TRBV5-3 and TRBJ1-3; 7 bases are a match to TRBD1. TRBV5-3 is identified as an open reading frame with a role that is uncertain. This CDR3 region has 15 residues. Trimming at V came to 3 bases and at J to 1 base, leaving 4 bases not matched to a gene. CDR3 DNA: TGTGCCAGAAGCTCAGGACAGGCGTCTGGAAACACCATATATTTT. Amino acid sequence: CARSSGQASGNTIYF.

The rearrangement joins TRBV6-6 to TRBJ2-2, with TRBD2 matching 10 bases. This CDR3 has 16 amino acids. J was trimmed by 1 base and V by 6 bases; bases with no gene match: 5. The germline CDR1 and CDR2 sequences are MNHNY and SVGAGI (reference sequence). CDR3 nucleotides: TGTGCCAGCAGATCCCAGCGGGGGGGGAACACCGGGGAGCTGTTTTTT. It codes for CASRSQRGGNTGELFF.

This clone was observed once. The junction shows a germline mismatch at one end, possibly a read error. The chain employs TRBV7-9 and TRBJ2-7; TRBD2 aligns across 15 bases. Germline V gene sequence: CDR1 SEHNR, CDR2 FQNEAQ (reference sequence). This CDR3 has 16 amino acids. The CDR3 region is CSSSLGTSGRNYEQYF. The CDR3 DNA is TGTTCCAGCAGCTTAGGGACTAGCGGGAGGAATTACGAGCAGTACTTC. Full variable domain (rest looked up from reference TRBV7-9 and TRBJ2-7): DTGVSQNPRHKITKRGQNVTFRCDPISEHNRLYWYRQTLGQGPEFLTYFQNEAQLEKSRLLSDRFSAERPKGSFSTLEIQRTEQGDSAMYLCSSSLGTSGRNYEQYFGPGTRLTVT.

This clone has more than one count but fewer than ten. The chain has TRBV5-4 and TRBJ2-1, with 7 bases matching TRBD2. J lost 3 bases, V lost 0 bases, and 3 bases had no gene match. This CDR3 has 15 amino acids. Per the germline V gene, CDR1 is SGHNT and CDR2 is YYREEE (reference sequence). The CDR3 is CASSLGLAVYNEQFF. The CDR3 coding sequence is TGTGCCAGCAGCTTGGGGCTAGCGGTCTACAATGAGCAGTTCTTC.

This chain connects TRBV7-2 to TRBJ1-4, with unresolved D. CDR1 is SGHTA and CDR2 is FQGNSA in the germline V gene. Deletions cut 5 bases from V and 6 bases from J, with 13 bases between. This CDR3 has 14 residues. CDR3 amino acids: CASSQTHRDEKLFF. As DNA, the CDR3 is TGTGCCAGCAGCCAGACACATAGAGATGAAAAACTGTTTTTT.